This T cell receptor beta chain was documented in a study of blood T cell repertoires in COVID-19. Study-level information: Sites across the United States, Italy and Spain contributed samples from acute and convalescent COVID-19.

Data came from immunoSEQ multiplex PCR; TCRdb stores just in-frame clones and leaves some out. Of roughly 200,000 clones listed, approximately 86% are singletons. Cohort allocation depended upon clinical history that participants reported. Germline lookup yields CDR1 SGHVS and CDR2 FQNEAQ. There are 15 residues in the CDR3. V dropped 8 bases and J dropped 2 bases, with 16 bases sitting between them. This TCR came from a woman between 35 and 50 years old with acute COVID-19. The sample taken for sequencing was PBMCs or T cells enriched from blood (not recorded which). The chain joins TRBV7-8 to TRBJ1-5; perhaps TRBD1 as D (5 bases). DNA for the CDR3: TGTGCCAGCCGAGGGGAGGGATTGGGCAATCAGCCCCAGCATTTT. This encodes CASRGEGLGNQPQHF.